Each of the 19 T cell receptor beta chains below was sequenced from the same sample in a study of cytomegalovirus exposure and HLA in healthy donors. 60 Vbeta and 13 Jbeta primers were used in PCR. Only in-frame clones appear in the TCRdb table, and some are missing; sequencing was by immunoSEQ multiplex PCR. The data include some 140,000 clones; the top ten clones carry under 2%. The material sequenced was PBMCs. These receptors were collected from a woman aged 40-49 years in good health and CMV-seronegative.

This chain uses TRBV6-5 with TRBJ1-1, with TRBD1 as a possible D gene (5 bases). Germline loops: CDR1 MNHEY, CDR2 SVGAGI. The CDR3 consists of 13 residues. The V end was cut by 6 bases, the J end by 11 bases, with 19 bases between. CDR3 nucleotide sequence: TGTGCCAGCAGCCGCCGGACATCCCATGGGGCTTTCTTT. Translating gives CASSRRTSHGAFF.

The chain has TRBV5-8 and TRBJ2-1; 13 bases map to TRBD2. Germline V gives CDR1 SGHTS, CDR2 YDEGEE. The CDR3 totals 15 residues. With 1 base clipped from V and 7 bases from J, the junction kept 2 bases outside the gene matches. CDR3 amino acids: CASSLTSGGANEQFF. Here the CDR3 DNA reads TGTGCCAGCAGCTTGACTAGCGGGGGGGCGAATGAGCAGTTCTTC.

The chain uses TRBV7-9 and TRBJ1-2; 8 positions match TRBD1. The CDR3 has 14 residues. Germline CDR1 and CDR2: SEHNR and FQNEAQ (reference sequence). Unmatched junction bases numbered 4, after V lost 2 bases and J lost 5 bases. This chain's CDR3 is CASSLRGQEYGYTF. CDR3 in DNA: TGTGCCAGCAGCTTACGGGGACAGGAGTATGGCTACACCTTC.

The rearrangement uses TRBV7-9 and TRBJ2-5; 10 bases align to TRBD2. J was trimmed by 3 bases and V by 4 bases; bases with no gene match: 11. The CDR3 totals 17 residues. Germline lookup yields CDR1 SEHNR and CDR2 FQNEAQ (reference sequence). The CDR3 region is CASSSGGGSGGEETQYF. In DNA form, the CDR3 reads TGTGCCAGCAGCTCGGGAGGAGGGAGCGGGGGGGAAGAGACCCAGTACTTC.

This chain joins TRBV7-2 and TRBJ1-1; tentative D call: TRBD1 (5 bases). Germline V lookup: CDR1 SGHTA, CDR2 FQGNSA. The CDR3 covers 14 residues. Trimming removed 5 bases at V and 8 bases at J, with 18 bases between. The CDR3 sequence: CASSLTPGAGEAFF. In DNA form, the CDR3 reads TGTGCCAGCAGCCTCACCCCCGGGGCGGGGGAAGCTTTCTTT. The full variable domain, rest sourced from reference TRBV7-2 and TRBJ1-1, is GAGVSQSPSNKVTEKGKDVELRCDPISGHTALYWYRQSLGQGLEFLIYFQGNSAPDKSGLPSDRFSAERTGGSVSTLTIQRTQQEDSAVYLCASSLTPGAGEAFFGQGTRLTVV.

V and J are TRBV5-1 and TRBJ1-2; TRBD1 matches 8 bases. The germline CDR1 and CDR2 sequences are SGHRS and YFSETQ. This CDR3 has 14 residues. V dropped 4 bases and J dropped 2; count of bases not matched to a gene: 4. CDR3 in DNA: TGCGCCAGCAGCAATTGGACAGGGAACTATGGCTACACCTTC. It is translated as CASSNWTGNYGYTF.

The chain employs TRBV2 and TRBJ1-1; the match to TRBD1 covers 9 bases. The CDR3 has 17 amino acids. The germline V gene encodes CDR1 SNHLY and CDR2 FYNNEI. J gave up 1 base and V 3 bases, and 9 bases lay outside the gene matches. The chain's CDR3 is CASSDAPGQGPNTEAFF. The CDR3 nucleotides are TGTGCCAGCAGTGACGCTCCGGGACAGGGACCGAACACTGAAGCTTTCTTT.

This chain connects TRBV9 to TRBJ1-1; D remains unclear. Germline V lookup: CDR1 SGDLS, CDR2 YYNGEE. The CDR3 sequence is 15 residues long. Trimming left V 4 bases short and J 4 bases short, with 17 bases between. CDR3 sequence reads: CASSPRGFSSTEAFF. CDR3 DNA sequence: TGTGCCAGCAGCCCCCGAGGGTTCTCGAGCACTGAAGCTTTCTTT.

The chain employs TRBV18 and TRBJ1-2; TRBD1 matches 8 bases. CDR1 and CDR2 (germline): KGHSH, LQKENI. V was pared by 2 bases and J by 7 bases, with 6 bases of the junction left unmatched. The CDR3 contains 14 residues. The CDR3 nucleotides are TGTGCCAGCTCACCAGACAGGGGTTTGGGTGGCTACACCTTC. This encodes CASSPDRGLGGYTF. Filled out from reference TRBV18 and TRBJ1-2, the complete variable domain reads NAGVMQNPRHLVRRRGQEARLRCSPMKGHSHVYWYRQLPEEGLKFMVYLQKENIIDESGMPKERFSAEFPKEGPSILRIQQVVRGDSAAYFCASSPDRGLGGYTFGSGTRLTVV.

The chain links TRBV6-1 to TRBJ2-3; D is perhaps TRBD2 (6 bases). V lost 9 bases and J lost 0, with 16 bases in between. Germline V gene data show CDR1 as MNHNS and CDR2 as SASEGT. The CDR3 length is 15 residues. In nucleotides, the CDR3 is TGTGCCAGGGGGGAGTCACTAGCTAGCACAGATACGCAGTATTTT. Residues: CARGESLASTDTQYF.

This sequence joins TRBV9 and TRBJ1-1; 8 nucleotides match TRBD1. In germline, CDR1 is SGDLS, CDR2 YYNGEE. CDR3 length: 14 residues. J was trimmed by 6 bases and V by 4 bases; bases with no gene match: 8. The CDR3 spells CASSSPGQGPEAFF. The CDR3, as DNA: TGTGCCAGCAGCTCTCCCGGACAGGGCCCTGAAGCTTTCTTT.

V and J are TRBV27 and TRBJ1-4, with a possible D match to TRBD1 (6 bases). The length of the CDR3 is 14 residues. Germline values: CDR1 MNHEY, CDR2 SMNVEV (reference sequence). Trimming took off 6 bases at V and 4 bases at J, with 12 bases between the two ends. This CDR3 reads CASSWGPLNEKLFF. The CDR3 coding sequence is TGTGCCAGCAGCTGGGGGCCGCTTAATGAAAAACTGTTTTTT.

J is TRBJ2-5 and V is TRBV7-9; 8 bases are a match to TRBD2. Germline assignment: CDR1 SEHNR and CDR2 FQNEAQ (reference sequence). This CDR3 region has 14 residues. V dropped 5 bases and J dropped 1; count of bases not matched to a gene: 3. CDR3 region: CASSQGLAQETQYF. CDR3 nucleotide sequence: TGTGCCAGCAGCCAAGGACTAGCCCAAGAGACCCAGTACTTC.

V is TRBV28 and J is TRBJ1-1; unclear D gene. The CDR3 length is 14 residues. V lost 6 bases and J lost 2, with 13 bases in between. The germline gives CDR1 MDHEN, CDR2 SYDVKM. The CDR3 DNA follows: TGTGCCAGCAGAAGCGGAGGGAGTAACACTGAAGCTTTCTTT. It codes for CASRSGGSNTEAFF.

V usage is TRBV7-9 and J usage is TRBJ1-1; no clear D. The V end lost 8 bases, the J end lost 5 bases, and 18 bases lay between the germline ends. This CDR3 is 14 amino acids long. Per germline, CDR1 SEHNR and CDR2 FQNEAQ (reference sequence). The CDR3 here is CASFGVPARTEAFF. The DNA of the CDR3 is TGTGCCAGCTTCGGGGTGCCCGCCCGGACTGAAGCTTTCTTT. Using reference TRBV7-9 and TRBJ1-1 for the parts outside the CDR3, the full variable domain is DTGVSQNPRHKITKRGQNVTFRCDPISEHNRLYWYRQTLGQGPEFLTYFQNEAQLEKSRLLSDRFSAERPKGSFSTLEIQRTEQGDSAMYLCASFGVPARTEAFFGQGTRLTVV.

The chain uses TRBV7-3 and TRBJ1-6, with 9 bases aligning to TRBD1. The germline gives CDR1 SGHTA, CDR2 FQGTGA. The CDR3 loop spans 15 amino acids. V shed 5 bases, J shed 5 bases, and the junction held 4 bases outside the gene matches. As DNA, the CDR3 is TGTGCCAGCAGCCCCGGGACAGGGAATAATTCACCCCTCCACTTT. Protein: CASSPGTGNNSPLHF.

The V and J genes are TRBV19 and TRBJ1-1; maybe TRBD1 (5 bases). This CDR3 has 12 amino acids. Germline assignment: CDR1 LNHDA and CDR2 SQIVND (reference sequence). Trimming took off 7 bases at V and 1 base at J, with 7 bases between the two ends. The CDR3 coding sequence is TGTGCCAGTACTACAGGGAACACTGAAGCTTTCTTT. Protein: CASTTGNTEAFF.

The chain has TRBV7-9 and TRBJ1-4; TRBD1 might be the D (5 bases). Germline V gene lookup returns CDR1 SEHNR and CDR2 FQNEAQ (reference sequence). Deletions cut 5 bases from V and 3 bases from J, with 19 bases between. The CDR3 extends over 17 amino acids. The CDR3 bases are TGTGCCAGCAGCCCCTTTGGGGGGAGAGGGGCTAATGAAAAACTGTTTTTT. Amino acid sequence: CASSPFGGRGANEKLFF.

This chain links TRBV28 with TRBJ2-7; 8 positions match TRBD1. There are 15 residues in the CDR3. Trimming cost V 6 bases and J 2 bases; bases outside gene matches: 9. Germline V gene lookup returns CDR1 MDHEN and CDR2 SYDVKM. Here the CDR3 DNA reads TGTGCCAGCAGGGTAGGACAGGGACTTACCTACGAGCAGTACTTC. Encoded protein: CASRVGQGLTYEQYF.